The 24 T cell receptor beta chains below all came from one sample that was sequenced in a study of blood T cell repertoires in COVID-19. Data came from immunoSEQ multiplex PCR; TCRdb stores just in-frame clones and leaves some out. The table lists fewer than 200,000 clones, roughly 82% of them singletons. The source material was peripheral blood. These receptors were obtained from a woman in her fifties or sixties with COVID-19, enrolled during active disease.

The chain is built from TRBV19 and TRBJ1-2; D gene ambiguous. Between the trimmed V and J ends, which lost 5 bases and 5 bases, there was a span of 3 bases. CDR1 LNHDA and CDR2 SQIVND come from the germline V gene (reference sequence). The CDR3 loop spans 10 amino acids. The CDR3 DNA reads as TGTGCCAGTAGTTCGTATGGCTACACCTTC. It is translated as CASSSYGYTF.

This clone was counted a few times. CDR3 nucleotides: TGTGCCAGCAGCGTAGCCGGGGATAACTATGGCTACACCTTC. Amino acid sequence: CASSVAGDNYGYTF. The rearrangement links TRBV9 to TRBJ1-2; D gene unclear. V was cut by 0 bases and J by 1 base, with 7 bases left in between. This CDR3 has 14 residues. Per germline, CDR1 SGDLS and CDR2 YYNGEE.

This chain uses TRBV29-1 with TRBJ1-1, with 10 nucleotides matching TRBD1. With V trimmed by 7 bases and J by 7 bases, 9 bases remained unmatched. CDR1 SQVTM and CDR2 ANQGSEA come from the germline V gene. This CDR3 is 13 amino acids long. The CDR3: CSALGQGEIEAFF. The CDR3 DNA reads TGCAGCGCCCTTGGACAGGGGGAAATTGAAGCTTTCTTT.

The chain joins TRBV7-3 to TRBJ1-2, with D hard to call. The V and J ends lost 4 bases and 4 bases respectively, with 19 bases between them. The CDR3 length is 16 residues. CDR1 is SGHTA and CDR2 is FQGTGA in the germline V gene. Here the CDR3 reads CASSSHEVHVGYGYTF. In DNA, the CDR3 is TGTGCCAGCAGCTCCCATGAGGTGCACGTAGGCTATGGCTACACCTTC.

V and J are TRBV6-5 and TRBJ2-7, with TRBD2 as a possible D gene (6 bases). The V end was cut by 6 bases, the J end by 4 bases, with 13 bases between. Germline lookup yields CDR1 MNHEY and CDR2 SVGAGI. CDR3 length: 13 residues. The CDR3 reads CASSETRQYEQYF. CDR3 nucleotide sequence: TGTGCCAGCAGCGAGACTAGGCAGTACGAGCAGTACTTC.

The V and J genes are TRBV19 and TRBJ1-5, with 7 bases matching TRBD1. Germline trimming cut 7 bases from V and 2 bases from J; bases unmatched to any gene: 5. This CDR3 region has 14 residues. CDR1 and CDR2 from the germline V gene are LNHDA and SQIVND (reference sequence). In DNA form, the CDR3 reads TGTGCCAGTAAGGGGGCGAGTGGCAATCAGCCCCAGCATTTT. Its translation: CASKGASGNQPQHF.

The rearrangement joins TRBV10-3 to TRBJ1-4, with D uncertain. Germline CDR1 is ENHRY and CDR2 is SYGVKD. The CDR3 has 11 amino acids. With 11 bases removed from V and 8 bases from J, the gap between germline ends came to 12 bases. The CDR3 nucleotides are TGTGCCTCCTCGAGAGGGGAAAAACTGTTTTTT. Translated, it gives CASSRGEKLFF.

The chain links TRBV28 to TRBJ2-3; D call uncertain. The CDR3 is 12 residues long. The V gene lost 8 bases and the J gene lost 4 bases, with 10 bases spanning the gap. Germline loops: CDR1 MDHEN, CDR2 SYDVKM. For the CDR3, the DNA is TGTGCCAGCCAACAGAGTGCAGATACGCAGTATTTT. Amino acid sequence: CASQQSADTQYF. Looking up the rest from reference TRBV28 and TRBJ2-3 gives the full variable domain: DVKVTQSSRYLVKRTGEKVFLECVQDMDHENMFWYRQDPGLGLRLIYFSYDVKMKEKGDIPEGYSVSREKKERFSLILESASTNQTSMYLCASQQSADTQYFGPGTRLTVL.

This chain connects TRBV5-1 to TRBJ1-1; 8 positions agree with TRBD1. J was trimmed by 3 bases and V by 4 bases; bases with no gene match: 2. CDR1 is SGHRS and CDR2 is YFSETQ in the germline V gene. The length of the CDR3 is 13 residues. CDR3 DNA: TGCGCCAGCAGCCCGACAGGGGACACTGAAGCTTTCTTT. Amino acids: CASSPTGDTEAFF. The entire variable domain, with the rest obtained from reference TRBV5-1 and TRBJ1-1, is as follows: KAGVTQTPRYLIKTRGQQVTLSCSPISGHRSVSWYQQTPGQGLQFLFEYFSETQRNKGNFPGRFSGRQFSNSRSEMNVSTLELGDSALYLCASSPTGDTEAFFGQGTRLTVV.

The V call is TRBV28, the J call TRBJ2-7; 11 bases are a match to TRBD2. This CDR3 is 15 amino acids long. CDR1 is MDHEN and CDR2 is SYDVKM in the germline V gene. J lost 2 bases, V lost 7 bases, and 7 bases had no gene match. CDR3 residues: CASTGGLAGAYEQYF. DNA for the CDR3: TGTGCCAGCACCGGCGGACTAGCGGGCGCCTACGAGCAGTACTTC.

V gene TRBV2 combines with J gene TRBJ1-1; D may be TRBD1 (5 bases). This CDR3 contains 12 residues. Trimming took off 6 bases at V and 2 bases at J, with 7 bases between the two ends. Germline lookup yields CDR1 SNHLY and CDR2 FYNNEI. The CDR3 protein is CASRRGNTEAFF. The CDR3 region has the DNA TGTGCCAGCAGAAGGGGTAACACTGAAGCTTTCTTT.

J is TRBJ2-1 and V is TRBV11-3, with 7 bases identical to TRBD2. The CDR3 has 14 residues. The V gene end was trimmed by 5 bases and the J gene end by 5 bases; junction bases not matched to a gene: 6. Per germline, CDR1 SGHNT and CDR2 YENEEA. CDR3 sequence reads: CASSPQRGHNEQFF. The CDR3 nucleotides are TGTGCCAGCAGCCCCCAGCGGGGTCACAATGAGCAGTTCTTC.

The CDR3 DNA follows: TGTGCCAGCAGCCAATTCTCGTCGGGGATTATGGGTGAAAAACTGTTTTTT. Translated: CASSQFSSGIMGEKLFF. The J gene is TRBJ1-4, the V gene TRBV3-1 (or the pseudogene TRBV3-2); D unclear. The V end lost 2 bases, the J end lost 7 bases, and 20 bases lay between the germline ends. Looked up from germline, CDR1 is LGHDT and CDR2 is YNNKEL (reference sequence). This CDR3 has 17 residues.

This chain joins TRBV9 and TRBJ2-1; 8 nucleotides align to TRBD2. CDR1 SGDLS and CDR2 YYNGEE come from the germline V gene. V lost 3 bases to trimming and J lost 2 bases; unmatched junction nucleotides: 4. The CDR3 extends over 15 amino acids. This chain's CDR3 is CASSGLAGPYNEQFF. CDR3 in DNA: TGTGCCAGCAGCGGTTTAGCGGGGCCCTACAATGAGCAGTTCTTC.

The chain joins TRBV5-5 to TRBJ2-1, with 8 positions matching TRBD1. The germline V gene has CDR1 SGHKS and CDR2 YYEKEE (reference sequence). The V and J ends lost 4 bases and 6 bases, in that order; junction bases with no gene match: 6. The CDR3 spans 14 residues. CDR3 sequence reads: CASSTGQGRNEQFF. The CDR3 DNA reads as TGTGCCAGCAGCACCGGACAGGGACGCAATGAGCAGTTCTTC.

This rearrangement joins TRBV5-1 to TRBJ1-4; no clear D gene. Trimming shortened V by 0 bases and J by 8 bases, and 11 bases separated the two germline ends. The CDR3 loop spans 14 amino acids. Germline V gene sequence: CDR1 SGHRS, CDR2 YFSETQ. The CDR3 reads CASSLGGEGEKLFF. The CDR3 nucleotides read TGCGCCAGCAGCTTGGGGGGTGAGGGCGAAAAACTGTTTTTT.

The chain links TRBV5-1 to TRBJ1-4, with 7 bases identical to TRBD1. This CDR3 has 17 residues. With V trimmed by 0 bases and J by 4 bases, 9 bases remained unmatched. Germline CDR1 is SGHRS and CDR2 is YFSETQ. The chain's CDR3 is CASSLAGTAWGNEKLFF. The CDR3, as DNA: TGCGCCAGCAGCTTGGCCGGGACAGCGTGGGGTAATGAAAAACTGTTTTTT. The full variable domain, completed using reference TRBV5-1 and TRBJ1-4, is KAGVTQTPRYLIKTRGQQVTLSCSPISGHRSVSWYQQTPGQGLQFLFEYFSETQRNKGNFPGRFSGRQFSNSRSEMNVSTLELGDSALYLCASSLAGTAWGNEKLFFGSGTQLSVL.

In its sample, this clone was seen once. The chain combines TRBV7-9 with TRBJ2-1; 11 nucleotides agree with TRBD1. Germline lookup yields CDR1 SEHNR and CDR2 FQNEAQ (reference sequence). V lost 3 bases to trimming and J lost 7 bases; unmatched junction nucleotides: 8. The CDR3 sequence is 16 residues long. CDR3 DNA sequence: TGTGCCAGCAGCTTCGTCGGACAGGGGGCTGGAAATGAGCAGTTCTTC. Amino acid sequence: CASSFVGQGAGNEQFF.

The CDR3 bases are TGCGCCAGCAGCTCAGGACAGGCGCCTGGCTACACCTTC. Translation: CASSSGQAPGYTF. V gene TRBV5-1 combines with J gene TRBJ1-2, with TRBD1 matching 7 bases. Germline V gene sequence: CDR1 SGHRS, CDR2 YFSETQ. The CDR3 totals 13 residues. The V and J ends lost 3 bases and 7 bases, in that order; junction bases with no gene match: 6.

J is TRBJ2-5 and V is TRBV11-2; 9 bases match TRBD2. From germline, CDR1 is SGHAT and CDR2 FQNNGV. CDR3 size: 15 residues. The V and J ends lost 3 bases and 1 base, in that order; junction bases with no gene match: 3. The CDR3 sequence is CASSFSGRGQETQYF. The CDR3 bases are TGTGCCAGCAGCTTTAGCGGGAGAGGCCAAGAGACCCAGTACTTC.

DNA for the CDR3: TGCGCCAGCAGCCAAGGCACACAGGGAGGGCGGCAGTACTTC. The encoded protein is CASSQGTQGGRQYF. This chain uses TRBV4-3 with TRBJ2-7, with D maybe TRBD2 (7 bases). Germline V gene sequence: CDR1 LGHNA, CDR2 YSLEER. CDR3 size: 14 residues. V lost 1 base, J lost 9 bases, and 16 bases lay in between.

J is TRBJ1-4 and V is TRBV10-3; a weak D match, TRBD1 (5 bases). The germline gives CDR1 ENHRY, CDR2 SYGVKD. There are 14 residues in the CDR3. V gave up 11 bases and J gave up 6 bases, with 19 bases separating them. The CDR3 DNA sequence: TGTGCCCCCGGAGGGACCGACGGCCATGAAAAACTGTTTTTT. It specifies CAPGGTDGHEKLFF.

V is TRBV5-1 and J is TRBJ2-2; D may be TRBD2 (5 bases). The CDR3 length is 14 residues. In germline, CDR1 is SGHRS, CDR2 YFSETQ. V lost 4 bases to trimming and J lost 6 bases, with 13 bases between them. The CDR3 DNA follows: TGCGCCAGCAGCCCCTTGAGGGCGGCCGGGGAGCTGTTTTTT. Translation gives CASSPLRAAGELFF.

The V gene is TRBV5-4, the J gene TRBJ2-1, with 10 bases aligning to TRBD2. Germline CDR1 is SGHNT and CDR2 is YYREEE (reference sequence). The CDR3 consists of 16 residues. The V segment lost 10 bases and the J segment 5 bases; nucleotides outside the gene matches: 15. The CDR3: CAFYLPLAGANNEQFF. CDR3 DNA: TGTGCCTTCTACTTGCCTCTAGCGGGGGCCAACAATGAGCAGTTCTTC. The whole variable domain, filled in from reference TRBV5-4 and TRBJ2-1, reads ETGVTQSPTHLIKTRGQQVTLRCSSQSGHNTVSWYQQALGQGPQFIFQYYREEENGRGNFPPRFSGLQFPNYSSELNVNALELDDSALYLCAFYLPLAGANNEQFFGPGTRLTVL.